Listed below are T cell receptor beta chains from one sample, sequenced in a study of PD-1 blockade in classical Hodgkin lymphoma. Method: immunoSEQ multiplex PCR; TCRdb's copy keeps in-frame clones and lacks some. The table includes 100,000 to 130,000 clones, approximately 90% detected once. The sample here was peripheral blood mononuclear cells (PBMCs), taken before the second cycle of nivolumab. The receptors were sampled from a human donor with classical Hodgkin lymphoma. Each CDR3 is given with its conserved first and last residue. D genes are given only for firm matches. The size field is filled for only some rows; it gives once, few, many or a size class.

>TRBV5-5|.|TRBJ2-7|once
CASSWSAGPSSYEQYF
>TRBV27|TRBD2|TRBJ2-1|.
CASSFRGEYYNEQFF
>TRBV15|TRBD1|TRBJ1-1|.
CATSSGTAGIPEAFF
>TRBV5-1|TRBD1|TRBJ2-1|.
CASSRTGGQGRDEQFF
>TRBV6-5|.|TRBJ2-2|.
CASSYSWGGNTGELFF
>TRBV7-2|.|TRBJ1-3|.
CASSLAGRGTGNTIYF
>TRBV10-3|.|TRBJ2-1|.
CAISGRDEQFF
>TRBV19|TRBD1|TRBJ1-1|.
CASSDRGNTEAFF
>TRBV5-1|.|TRBJ1-2|.
CASSLDGNGGYTF
>TRBV28|.|TRBJ1-1|.
CASSFTGIATEAFF
>TRBV13|TRBD2|TRBJ2-7|.
CASSATSSGRRYVQYF
>TRBV7-2|TRBD2|TRBJ2-7|.
CASSSGLAGPSSYEQYF
>TRBV19|.|TRBJ2-3|.
CASSILGYDTQYF
>TRBV6-4|.|TRBJ1-1|.
CASSDQGLNTEAFF
>TRBV28|TRBD1|TRBJ1-5|.
CASSSDRSSNQPQHF
>TRBV4-3|.|TRBJ2-1|.
CASSPDERYEQFF
>TRBV19|.|TRBJ1-2|once
CASSTDGIRGRFYGYTF
>TRBV5-5|.|TRBJ2-1|.
CASSLITEASEQFF
>TRBV9|.|TRBJ2-4|.
CASSGLESMDIQYF
>TRBV29-1|.|TRBJ2-7|.
CSVVWDNSYEQYF
>TRBV28|TRBD1|TRBJ1-4|once
CASSKTGGTGGEKLFF
>TRBV19|TRBD2|TRBJ2-2|.
CASSHRGLAGDITGELFF
>TRBV5-1|.|TRBJ2-3|.
CASSFRDMVTDTQYF
>TRBV19|.|TRBJ2-2|.
CASSIVWFRELFF
>TRBV28|.|TRBJ1-1|.
CASSFTRGGRASTEAFF
>TRBV10-3|.|TRBJ2-5|.
CAISESMGNRKTQYF
>TRBV6-6|.|TRBJ2-7|.
CASSTTGNSYEQYF
>TRBV15|.|TRBJ2-7|.
CATSRDLWGNSYEQYF
>TRBV25-1|TRBD1|TRBJ1-6|once
CASVPTGPNSPLHF
>TRBV29-1|TRBD2|TRBJ2-1|.
CSVGPTSAYYNEQFF
>TRBV6-4|.|TRBJ1-5|.
CASSEHHSNQPQHF
>TRBV13|.|TRBJ1-3|.
CASSVGVVITGNTIYF
>TRBV18|TRBD1|TRBJ2-7|.
CASSPGQGRYEQYF
>TRBV7-9|TRBD2|TRBJ2-5|.
CASSSAGTSTETQYF
>TRBV28|TRBD1|TRBJ1-3|.
CASSFLDRVGNTIYF
>TRBV7-9|.|TRBJ2-1|.
CASSLSFSGGENNEQFF
>TRBV5-4|TRBD2|TRBJ2-3|.
CASSLAGLAVNTDTQYF
>TRBV19|.|TRBJ1-1|.
CASIMPGPNTEAFF